Below are 2 T cell receptor beta chains sequenced from a single sample in a study of identifying expanded T cells in peripheral blood. Assay used: immunoSEQ multiplex PCR; TCRdb lists only in-frame clones, some missing. Seen here are about 97,000 clones, around 89% observed once, and the top ten hold approximately 14%. Sequenced material: blood. The receptor set was obtained from a person aged 18-70 years in good health.

The chain couples TRBV7-8 to TRBJ1-1; D might be TRBD1 (6 bases). V lost 1 base to trimming and J lost 5 bases, with 8 bases between them. Germline values: CDR1 SGHVS, CDR2 FQNEAQ. CDR3 length equals 13 residues. The CDR3 sequence is CASSLGGLTEAFF. The CDR3 nucleotides are TGTGCCAGCAGCTTAGGGGGGCTGACTGAAGCTTTCTTT.

The chain links TRBV9 to TRBJ1-4; weak D call: TRBD1 (6 bases). This CDR3 contains 13 residues. CDR1 and CDR2 from the germline V gene are SGDLS and YYNGEE. Trimming removed 1 base from V and 14 bases from J, with 15 bases in between. CDR3 protein: CASSVSGASDLFF. The CDR3 nucleotides are TGTGCCAGCAGCGTATCAGGGGCCTCGGACCTGTTTTTT.